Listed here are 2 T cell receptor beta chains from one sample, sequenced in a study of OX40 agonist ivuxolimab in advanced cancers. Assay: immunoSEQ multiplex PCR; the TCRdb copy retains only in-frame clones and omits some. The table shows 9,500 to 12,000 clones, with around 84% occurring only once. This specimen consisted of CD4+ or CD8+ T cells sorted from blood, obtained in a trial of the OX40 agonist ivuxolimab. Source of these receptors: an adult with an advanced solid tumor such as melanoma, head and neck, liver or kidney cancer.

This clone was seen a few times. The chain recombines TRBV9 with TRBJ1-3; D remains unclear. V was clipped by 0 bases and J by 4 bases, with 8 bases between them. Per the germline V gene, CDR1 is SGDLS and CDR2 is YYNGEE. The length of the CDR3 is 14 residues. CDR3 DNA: TGTGCCAGCAGCGTAGACGGGAACGGAAACACCATATATTTT. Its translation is CASSVDGNGNTIYF.

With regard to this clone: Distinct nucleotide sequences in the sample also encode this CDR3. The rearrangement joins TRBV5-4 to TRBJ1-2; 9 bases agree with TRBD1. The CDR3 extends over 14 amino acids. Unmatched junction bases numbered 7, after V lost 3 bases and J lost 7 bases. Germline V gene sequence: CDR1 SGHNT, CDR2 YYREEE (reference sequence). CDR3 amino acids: CASSSGTGLSGYTF. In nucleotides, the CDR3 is TGTGCCAGCAGCTCGGGGACAGGGCTTAGTGGCTACACCTTC.